This TCR beta chain was recovered during a study of T cells in pancreatic ductal adenocarcinoma. Study-level findings and limits: Tumors hold more CD45RO+ effector T cells, which may bias toward lower diversity. The resected cohort was biased toward the minority with early-stage disease. Tumor and blood clonality did not differ significantly, about 0.11 versus 0.078. Unique clonotypes were around 8-fold more numerous in blood than in tumor.

Generated by immunoSEQ multiplex PCR, the TCRdb table keeps only in-frame clones and is missing some. The table lists around 4,600 clones, approximately 73% of them singletons. The CDR3 runs to 16 residues. The V gene's germline CDR1 is WSHSY and CDR2 SAAADI. The V and J ends lost 7 bases and 6 bases, in that order; junction bases with no gene match: 16. The selected patients with pancreatic ductal adenocarcinoma had surgery but no neoadjuvant therapy. A note on this clone: What it recognizes is unknown.

The sequencing input was pancreatic tumor tissue. The V call is TRBV10-2, the J call TRBJ2-7; 9 nucleotides agree with TRBD1. The source of this sequence is a human donor with pancreatic ductal adenocarcinoma. Written as DNA, the CDR3 is TGCGCCAGCACCCTCATGGGGGGACAGGGCAAGAGCGAGCAGTACTTC. Residues: CASTLMGGQGKSEQYF.